This T cell receptor beta chain derives from a study of T cell clones after liver transplantation. The overall study: Apart from three HCV-positive recipients, transplants were for non-autoimmune, non-viral reasons. Tolerance: complete withdrawal held at least one year, liver enzymes staying within twice normal.

Notes on this clone: Its antigen is undetermined.

This CDR3 contains 14 residues. Per germline, CDR1 MDHEN and CDR2 SYDVKM. Trimming stripped 1 base from V and 5 bases from J, with 11 bases between. CD3+CD4+ and CD3+CD8+ cells were FACS-sorted from thawed unstimulated PBMCs. The protocol was immunoSEQ multiplex PCR, while the TCRdb copy is restricted to in-frame clones and leaves out a portion. Among 85,000 to 130,000 clones listed, 75% to 85% were seen once. Regarding the study as a whole: Compared with third party-reactive sequences, donor-reactive ones declined more, independent of withdrawal success.

The gene calls are TRBV28 and TRBJ1-2; D gene unclear. Source: CD4+ T cells from blood, taken before liver transplant. The sequence came from a human donor who received a liver transplant. The CDR3 nucleotides are TGTGCCAGCAGTTTATCCGGGGTATGGTATGGCTACACCTTC. It translates to CASSLSGVWYGYTF.